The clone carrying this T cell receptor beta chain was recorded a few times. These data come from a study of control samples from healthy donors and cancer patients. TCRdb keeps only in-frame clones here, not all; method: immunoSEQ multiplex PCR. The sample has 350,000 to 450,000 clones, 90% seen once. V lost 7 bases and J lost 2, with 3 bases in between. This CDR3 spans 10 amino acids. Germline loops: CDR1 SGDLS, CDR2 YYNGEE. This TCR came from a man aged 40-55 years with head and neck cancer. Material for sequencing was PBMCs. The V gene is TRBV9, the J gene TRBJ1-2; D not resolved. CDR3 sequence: CASWNYGYTF. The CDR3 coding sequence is TGTGCCAGCTGGAACTATGGCTACACCTTC.